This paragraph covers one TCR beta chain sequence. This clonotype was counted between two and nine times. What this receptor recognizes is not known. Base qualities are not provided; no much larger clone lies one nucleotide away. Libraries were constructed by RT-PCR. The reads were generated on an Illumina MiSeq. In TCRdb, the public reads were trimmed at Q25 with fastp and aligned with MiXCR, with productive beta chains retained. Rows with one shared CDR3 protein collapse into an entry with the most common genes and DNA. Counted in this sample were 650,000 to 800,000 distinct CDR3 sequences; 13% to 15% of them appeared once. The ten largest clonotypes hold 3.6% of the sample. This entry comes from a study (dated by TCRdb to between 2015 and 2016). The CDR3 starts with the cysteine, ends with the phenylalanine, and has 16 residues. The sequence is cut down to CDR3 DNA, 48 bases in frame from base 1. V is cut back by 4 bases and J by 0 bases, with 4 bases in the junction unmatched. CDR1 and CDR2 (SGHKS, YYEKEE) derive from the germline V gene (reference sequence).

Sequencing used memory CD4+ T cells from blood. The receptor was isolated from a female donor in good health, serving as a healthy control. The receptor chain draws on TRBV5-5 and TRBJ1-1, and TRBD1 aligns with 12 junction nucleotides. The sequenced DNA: TGTGCCAGCAGCAAGGGACAGGGGGCTATGAACACTGAAGCTTTCTTT. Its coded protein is CASSKGQGAMNTEAFF.